This TCR beta chain was identified during a study of T cell repertoires in cytomegalovirus infection. At the level of the study: From public TCR beta signatures came an indication of both CMV infection and matching HLA type. Study-level points and caveats: Using cumulative public TCR beta family frequency, the authors identified those who carried CMV together with the relevant HLA. The response measured ex vivo was dominated by TCR beta clonotypes (HLA-C-restricted and CMV-specific).

The CDR3 totals 15 residues. The V and J ends lost 3 bases and 7 bases, in that order; junction bases with no gene match: 6. Germline CDR1 and CDR2: SGHKS and YYEKEE (reference sequence). On this clonotype: Its matching antigen is unknown.

TCRdb redid the calling of the reads with MiXCR, one entry per CDR3 protein. The sample has about 460,000 distinct CDR3 sequences, roughly 12% seen once; the top ten hold around 9.6%. This chain connects TRBV5-5 to TRBJ1-6; the match to TRBD1 covers 8 bases. This receptor was identified in a human donor in good health (CMV status not recorded). Some clones in this sample may be carry-over from other donors' samples. Specimen: PBMCs. In DNA form, the CDR3 reads TGTGCCAGCAGCTCACCGACAGGGGAGAATTCACCCCTCCACTTT. This sequence encodes CASSSPTGENSPLHF. Variable domain in full (rest from reference TRBV5-5 and TRBJ1-6): DAGVTQSPTHLIKTRGQQVTLRCSPISGHKSVSWYQQVLGQGPQFIFQYYEKEERGRGNFPDRFSARQFPNYSSELNVNALLLGDSALYLCASSSPTGENSPLHFGNGTRLTVT.